A selection of T cell receptor beta chains follows, all from one sample in a study of beta chain features in type 1 diabetes. Profiling relied on immunoSEQ multiplex PCR, and the TCRdb table lists in-frame clones only, not all of them. Among approximately 250,000 clones listed, 16% were seen once. The sequenced material came from naive CD4+ T cells from blood. The receptors shown here come from a man between 25 and 39 years old with type 1 diabetes. Both conserved end residues are part of each CDR3. Each record gives: J gene, V gene, D gene, clone size, CDR3 DNA, CDR3 protein. The D gene is left open where the match is weak. Some rows mark clone size as missing; the rest say once, few, many or name a class of expanded clone.

TRBJ2-5	TRBV7-3	TRBD2	.	TGTGCCACTGCTGGGAGGGCGCAGGAGACCCAGTACTTC	CATAGRAQETQYF
TRBJ2-1	TRBV7-3	TRBD2	.	TGTGCCAGCAGCCGTAGACTAGCGGGAGGGTATGAGCAGTTCTTC	CASSRRLAGGYEQFF
TRBJ2-3	TRBV29-1	.	.	TGCAGCGTGCGACAGGCGGATACGCAGTATTTT	CSVRQADTQYF
TRBJ2-1	TRBV2	.	few	TGTGCCAGCAGTGAAGGGACGTATGAGCAGTTCTTC	CASSEGTYEQFF
TRBJ1-1	TRBV28	TRBD1	few	TGTGCCAGCAGTACCCGGACAGGGCCGCGGGCTGAAGCTTTCTTT	CASSTRTGPRAEAFF
TRBJ2-1	TRBV18	TRBD2	few	TGTGCCAGCTCACCCGGACTAGCGGGAGGCAATGAGCAGTTCTTC	CASSPGLAGGNEQFF
TRBJ1-2	TRBV9	.	once	TGTGCCAGCAGCGCGGGGCCACTAGACGATGGCTACACCTTC	CASSAGPLDDGYTF
TRBJ2-1	TRBV28	TRBD2	few	TGTGCCAGCAGTTCCTCTAAGCTAGCGGGAGTTGGTGAGCAGTTCTTC	CASSSSKLAGVGEQFF
TRBJ2-1	TRBV7-2	.	.	TGTGCCAGCAGCTTATCATTGGTGTACAATGAGCAGTTCTTC	CASSLSLVYNEQFF
TRBJ2-1	TRBV9	TRBD2	.	TGTGCCAGCAGCGTAGCTGGCGGGAGCACGTACAATGAGCAGTTCTTC	CASSVAGGSTYNEQFF
TRBJ2-5	TRBV28	TRBD1	few	TGTGCCAGCAGTTCAACAGGGGGCATGAGAGAGACCCAGTACTTC	CASSSTGGMRETQYF
TRBJ2-7	TRBV30	.	.	TGTGCCTGGAGTGTCGGGGGCCACGGGCAGTACTTC	CAWSVGGHGQYF
TRBJ2-3	TRBV18	TRBD2	.	TGTGCCAGCTCATTTAGCGGGGCTAGCACAGATACGCAGTATTTT	CASSFSGASTDTQYF
TRBJ2-7	TRBV7-2	.	.	TGTGCCAGCAGCCCCGAGCCGACAGTTGGCCACGAGCAGTACTTC	CASSPEPTVGHEQYF
TRBJ2-3	TRBV5-1	.	.	TGCGCCAGCAGCCCTGGGCAGACAGCTAGCACAGATACGCAGTATTTT	CASSPGQTASTDTQYF
TRBJ2-7	TRBV4-1	TRBD1	few	TGCGCCAGCAGCGAGGGACAGGGGATCTACGAGCAGTACTTC	CASSEGQGIYEQYF
TRBJ2-4	TRBV30	.	few	TGTGCCTGGAGTCCTCCGTATCGAGTGGTCAAAAACATTCAGTACTTC	CAWSPPYRVVKNIQYF
TRBJ2-1	TRBV15	TRBD2	few	TGTGCCACCAGCAGAGATCAAGCGGGAGTGTACAATGAGCAGTTCTTC	CATSRDQAGVYNEQFF
TRBJ2-7	TRBV10-3	.	few	TGTGCCATCAGTGAACAGTCGGGTACAGCTCACGAGCAGTACTTC	CAISEQSGTAHEQYF
TRBJ1-1	TRBV6-5	.	.	TGTGCCTCATTAACCGGCACTTTAAGTAAAGCTTTCTTT	CASLTGTLSKAFF
TRBJ1-4	TRBV10-3	.	.	TGTGCCATCAGCGACGGCAGGGTGGATGAAAAACTGTTTTTT	CAISDGRVDEKLFF
TRBJ2-1	TRBV25-1	.	.	TGTGCCAGCAGTGAATCGGGAAGGGGGGGAGATGAGCAGTTCTTC	CASSESGRGGDEQFF